This T cell receptor (beta chain) was identified in a study of post-analysis software for immune sequencing data. Study-level background: There were relapsing-remitting, secondary progressive and progressive-relapsing multiple sclerosis among the disease courses included. Findings and caveats of the study: By F measure, strong co-clustering occurred among samples prepared in the same batch. There were roughly 5 TRBV segments more frequent in patients than controls, and TRBV5-6, TRBV5-1 and TRBV20-1 were among them. Controls showed significantly higher normalized Chao1 diversity than did multiple sclerosis patients.

Note on this clonotype: The antigen is not known.

The CDR3 contains 14 residues. The germline V gene has CDR1 MNHNS and CDR2 SASEGT. Researchers reported that TCR beta cDNA libraries carried unique molecular identifiers. TCRdb ran MiXCR on the PCR reads and lists one entry per CDR3 protein. The table records about 540,000 distinct CDR3 sequences, around 34% of them present only once. The receptor's source is a girl under 18 with multiple sclerosis. The sequenced material came from blood. This chain joins TRBV6-1 and TRBJ2-4; 7 nucleotides agree with TRBD1. The J call is doubtful: the DNA matches TRBJ2-5 better. The CDR3 loop is CASRELQGSETQYF. CDR3 nucleotides: TGTGCCAGCAGGGAACTACAGGGGTCCGAGACCCAGTACTTC.